The following is a T cell receptor (beta chain) sequence with its context. The antigen is unknown. This CDR3 is missing its conserved last phenylalanine or tryptophan, likely due to a read error. This entry belongs to a study of tumor-infiltrating lymphocytes in primary liver carcinoma. At the level of the study: The tumors ranged from roughly 4.2 to 11 cm across and fell within stage T1-T3 N0M0.

The input was 400 to 500 ng total RNA; TCR beta cDNA was made from it with a constant-region primer. Three nested multiplex PCR rounds of slightly modified ARM-PCR generated TCR beta libraries. A C-beta reverse primer was combined with TRBV1-TRBV30 forward primers in the first two PCR rounds, and each round had approximately 9 cycles. In TCRdb, the multiplex PCR reads were re-called with MiXCR into one record per CDR3 protein. The data hold some 95,000 distinct CDR3 sequences, with just under 70% observed a single time. Co-extracted RNA and DNA came from around 20-30 mg of unsorted bulk tissue. V lost 8 bases to trimming and J lost 5 bases, with 25 bases between them. This CDR3 is built from 17 residues. CDR1 is SGHAT, CDR2 FQDESV, per germline (reference sequence). Study-level points and caveats: Significantly larger top-250-clone fractions were found in tumors than in blood (p = 0.039).

Sequencing input: tumor-adjacent normal liver tissue. The chain recombines TRBV11-1 with TRBJ2-1; D tentatively reads TRBD1 or TRBD2 (5 bases each). This receptor was obtained from a man between 35 and 55 years old with primary liver carcinoma and hepatitis B virus infection. For the CDR3, the DNA is TGTGCCAGCGGCCTGGGACCAGAGGGAGAAGTTGACAATGAGCAGTTCCTC. Residues: CASGLGPEGEVDNEQFL.